The 21 T cell receptor beta chains listed next were all sequenced from one sample in a study of siplizumab effects on memory and regulatory T cells. TCRdb keeps only in-frame clones here, not all; method: immunoSEQ multiplex PCR. The sample records over 85,000 clones, 80% to 95% being singletons. Sequencing was done on a sample of CD8+ T cells sorted from blood. Receptors originate from a human donor in good health.

The V call is TRBV13, the J call TRBJ1-4; D not resolved. This CDR3 is 11 amino acids long. Germline V gene data show CDR1 as PRHDT and CDR2 as FYEKMQ (reference sequence). The V end lost 0 bases, the J end lost 8 bases, and 1 base lay between the germline ends. The CDR3 coding sequence is TGTGCCAGCAGCTTAGGGGAAAAACTGTTTTTT. This codes for CASSLGEKLFF.

The chain uses TRBV2 and TRBJ2-2; no reliable D call. The CDR3 totals 13 residues. Per germline, CDR1 SNHLY and CDR2 FYNNEI. Trimming took 6 bases from V and 2 from J, leaving 7 bases between them. The CDR3 nucleotides read TGTGCCAGCAGGCCAGTAAACACCGGGGAGCTGTTTTTT. It is translated as CASRPVNTGELFF.

V gene TRBV30 combines with J gene TRBJ2-3; TRBD1 is a possible D gene (5 bases). V was clipped by 1 base and J by 5 bases, with 13 bases between them. Germline loops: CDR1 GTSNPN, CDR2 SVGIG (reference sequence). The CDR3 length is 14 residues. The DNA of the CDR3 is TGTGCCTGGAGTGAGGGGATAGGTATAGATACGCAGTATTTT. Its protein is CAWSEGIGIDTQYF.

The J gene is TRBJ2-3, the V gene TRBV5-8; unclear D gene. Trimming shortened V by 0 bases and J by 2 bases, and 10 bases separated the two germline ends. CDR1 and CDR2 (germline): SGHTS, YDEGEE. CDR3 length: 15 residues. Here the CDR3 DNA reads TGTGCCAGCAGCTTGGCCTTACGGCTCACAGATACGCAGTATTTT. Amino acid sequence: CASSLALRLTDTQYF.

The chain recombines TRBV30 with TRBJ1-5; TRBD1 is a possible D gene (5 bases). Germline loops: CDR1 GTSNPN, CDR2 SVGIG (reference sequence). The CDR3 loop spans 13 amino acids. The germline V and J ends were trimmed by 2 bases and 8 bases, with 13 bases remaining between them. DNA for the CDR3: TGTGCCTGGAGTAGTGGGGACTTAAAGCCCCAGCATTTT. This encodes CAWSSGDLKPQHF.

The chain couples TRBV6-5 to TRBJ1-5; 7 bases line up with TRBD1. The V gene's germline CDR1 is MNHEY and CDR2 SVGAGI. After removal of 2 bases from V and 1 base from J, the junction contained 5 bases not matched to a gene. The CDR3 spans 16 residues. The CDR3 protein is CASSYPQGLSNQPQHF. CDR3 sequence (DNA): TGTGCCAGCAGTTACCCACAGGGGCTCAGCAATCAGCCCCAGCATTTT.

Here the CDR3 reads CASSQDQLAGGGDTQYF. In nucleotides, the CDR3 is TGCGCCAGCAGCCAAGACCAGCTAGCGGGAGGGGGGGATACGCAGTATTTT. The V gene is TRBV4-1, the J gene TRBJ2-3; 12 nucleotides align to TRBD2. This CDR3 contains 17 residues. J was trimmed by 6 bases and V by 0 bases; bases with no gene match: 7. Germline V gene sequence: CDR1 MGHRA, CDR2 YSYEKL.

The chain employs TRBV13 and TRBJ2-4; 7 bases fit TRBD1. CDR1 is PRHDT and CDR2 is FYEKMQ in the germline V gene (reference sequence). The CDR3 is made up of 13 amino acids. Trimming at V came to 2 bases and at J to 6 bases, leaving 1 base not matched to a gene. The CDR3, as DNA: TGTGCCAGCAGCTTAAACAGGGGAAACATTCAGTACTTC. Protein: CASSLNRGNIQYF.

The chain employs TRBV11-2 and TRBJ2-1; D is uncertain. Trimming removed 4 bases at V and 6 bases at J, with 10 bases between. Germline V gene sequence: CDR1 SGHAT, CDR2 FQNNGV. CDR3 length: 13 residues. The CDR3 region has the DNA TGTGCCAGCAGCTATTCCTTGGGCAATGAGCAGTTCTTC. It codes for CASSYSLGNEQFF.

The chain uses TRBV27 and TRBJ1-2; weak D call: TRBD1 (5 bases). Germline-derived CDR1 and CDR2 are MNHEY and SMNVEV (reference sequence). Trimming stripped 6 bases from V and 4 bases from J, with 15 bases between. The length of the CDR3 is 14 residues. CDR3 loop: CASSPIGGSYGYTF. CDR3 sequence (DNA): TGTGCCAGCAGCCCCATCGGGGGAAGCTATGGCTACACCTTC.

This chain uses TRBV13 with TRBJ2-7; D might be TRBD2 (6 bases). Germline V gene sequence: CDR1 PRHDT, CDR2 FYEKMQ (reference sequence). V was clipped by 3 bases and J by 2 bases, with 11 bases between them. This CDR3 has 14 residues. The CDR3 DNA reads as TGTGCCAGCAGCTTCTGGACTAACACCTACGAGCAGTACTTC. Residues: CASSFWTNTYEQYF.

Concerning this clone: An end of the junction does not agree with germline; a read error may underlie this. The J gene is TRBJ2-3, the V gene TRBV4-1, with D possibly TRBD2 on 5 matching bases. The CDR3 length is 15 residues. Per the germline V gene, CDR1 is MGHRA and CDR2 is YSYEKL. CDR3 in DNA: TGCGCCAGCACCCAAACTGGGGAGATCGCAGATACGCAGTATTTT. It codes for CASTQTGEIADTQYF.

V and J are TRBV27 and TRBJ1-4; 7 bases fit TRBD1. Germline values: CDR1 MNHEY, CDR2 SMNVEV (reference sequence). Trimming took 7 bases from V and 2 from J; bases not matched to a gene: 7. The CDR3 is made up of 15 amino acids. The CDR3 region has the DNA TGTGCCAGCAAAAGGACAGGAGGCACTAATGAAAAACTGTTTTTT. This encodes CASKRTGGTNEKLFF.

The V call is TRBV7-9, the J call TRBJ2-7; weak D call: TRBD1 (5 bases). There are 15 residues in the CDR3. Germline V gene data show CDR1 as SEHNR and CDR2 as FQNEAQ (reference sequence). V lost 4 bases and J 2 bases, leaving 15 bases between the germline ends. The CDR3 DNA reads as TGTGCCAGCAGCTCGGTGGACATCAGAACCTACGAGCAGTACTTC. Protein sequence: CASSSVDIRTYEQYF.

The V and J genes are TRBV5-1 and TRBJ1-1; no clear D gene. The CDR3 sequence is 14 residues long. V gave up 4 bases and J gave up 1 base, with 11 bases separating them. The germline gives CDR1 SGHRS, CDR2 YFSETQ. In nucleotides, the CDR3 is TGCGCCAGCAGCATAGGGAGAGGGAACACTGAAGCTTTCTTT. This encodes CASSIGRGNTEAFF.

In DNA form, the CDR3 reads TGTGCCAGCAGCGCTCCGGGACTAGCGGGGGAGCTGTTTTTT. This gives the protein CASSAPGLAGELFF. The genes are TRBV7-3 and TRBJ2-2, with 10 bases aligning to TRBD2. CDR1 is SGHTA, CDR2 FQGTGA, per germline. This CDR3 has 14 residues. The V gene end was trimmed by 5 bases and the J gene end by 8 bases; junction bases not matched to a gene: 5.

The chain combines TRBV19 with TRBJ2-7; 11 bases are a match to TRBD1. The V gene end was trimmed by 9 bases and the J gene end by 4 bases; junction bases not matched to a gene: 5. The length of the CDR3 is 13 residues. CDR1 and CDR2 from the germline V gene are LNHDA and SQIVND (reference sequence). Here the CDR3 reads CASGQGASYEQYF. The CDR3 DNA reads TGTGCCAGCGGACAGGGGGCATCTTACGAGCAGTACTTC.

The CDR3 coding sequence is TGCGCCAGCAGTGACAGTGAGCAGTTCTTC. Translation: CASSDSEQFF. This chain links TRBV10-2 with TRBJ2-1; D gene uncertain. Trimming took off 3 bases at V and 9 bases at J, with 3 bases between the two ends. In germline, CDR1 is WSHSY, CDR2 SAAADI. The length of the CDR3 is 10 residues.

The chain links TRBV9 to TRBJ2-3; D may be TRBD2 (5 bases). Per the germline V gene, CDR1 is SGDLS and CDR2 is YYNGEE. Trimming pared 5 bases from V and 4 bases from J, leaving 14 bases between. The CDR3 has 14 residues. CDR3 amino acids: CASSDGIGADTQYF. Here the CDR3 DNA reads TGTGCCAGCAGTGACGGGATTGGGGCAGATACGCAGTATTTT.

This rearrangement joins TRBV11-2 to TRBJ1-3; no clear D gene. Deletions cut 6 bases from V and 0 bases from J, with 3 bases between. The CDR3 contains 12 residues. Per germline, CDR1 SGHAT and CDR2 FQNNGV. The CDR3 region has the DNA TGTGCCAGCAGTTACTCTGGAAACACCATATATTTT. Its protein is CASSYSGNTIYF.

This rearrangement joins TRBV27 to TRBJ2-1; 8 bases map to TRBD2. The CDR3 totals 15 residues. Germline V gene lookup returns CDR1 MNHEY and CDR2 SMNVEV (reference sequence). Trimming cost V 6 bases and J 4 bases; bases outside gene matches: 8. DNA of the CDR3: TGTGCCAGCAGCTTTCAAGCGGGAGCTTACAATGAGCAGTTCTTC. Protein product: CASSFQAGAYNEQFF.